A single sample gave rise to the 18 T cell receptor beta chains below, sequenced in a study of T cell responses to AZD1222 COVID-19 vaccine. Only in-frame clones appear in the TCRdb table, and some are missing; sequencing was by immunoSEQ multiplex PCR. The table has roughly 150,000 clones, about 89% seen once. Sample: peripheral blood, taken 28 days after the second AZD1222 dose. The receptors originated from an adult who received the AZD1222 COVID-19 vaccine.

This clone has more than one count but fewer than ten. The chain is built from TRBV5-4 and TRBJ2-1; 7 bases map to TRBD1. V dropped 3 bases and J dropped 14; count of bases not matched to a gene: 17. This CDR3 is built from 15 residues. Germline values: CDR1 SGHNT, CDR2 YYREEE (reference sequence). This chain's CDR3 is CASSSDPTGSMRKFF. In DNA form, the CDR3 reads TGTGCCAGCAGCTCGGACCCGACAGGGTCGATGAGAAAGTTCTTC.

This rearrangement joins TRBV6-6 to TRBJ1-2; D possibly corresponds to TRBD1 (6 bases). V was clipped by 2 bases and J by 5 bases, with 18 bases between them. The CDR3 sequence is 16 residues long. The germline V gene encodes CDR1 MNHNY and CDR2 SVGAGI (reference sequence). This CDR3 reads CASSYGHRDTHYGYTF. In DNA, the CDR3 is TGTGCCAGCAGTTACGGGCACCGGGACACCCATTATGGCTACACCTTC.

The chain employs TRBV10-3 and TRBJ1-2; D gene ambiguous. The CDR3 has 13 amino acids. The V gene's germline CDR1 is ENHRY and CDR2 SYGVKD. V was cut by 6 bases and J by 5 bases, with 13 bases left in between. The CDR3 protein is CAISESNLYGYTF. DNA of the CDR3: TGTGCCATCAGCGAATCGAACCTTTATGGCTACACCTTC.

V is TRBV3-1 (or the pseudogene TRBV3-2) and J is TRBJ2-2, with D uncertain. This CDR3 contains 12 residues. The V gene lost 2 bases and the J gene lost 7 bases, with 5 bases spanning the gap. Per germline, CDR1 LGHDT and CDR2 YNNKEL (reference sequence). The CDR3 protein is CASSQLGGELFF. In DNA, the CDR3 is TGTGCCAGCAGCCAACTAGGCGGGGAGCTGTTTTTT.

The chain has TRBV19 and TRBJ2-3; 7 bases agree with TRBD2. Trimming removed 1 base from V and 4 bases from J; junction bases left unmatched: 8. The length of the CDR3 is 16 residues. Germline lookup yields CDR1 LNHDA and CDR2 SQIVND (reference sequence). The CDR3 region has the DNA TGTGCCAGTAGTATAGTTGGACTAGATGCCCCAGATACGCAGTATTTT. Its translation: CASSIVGLDAPDTQYF.

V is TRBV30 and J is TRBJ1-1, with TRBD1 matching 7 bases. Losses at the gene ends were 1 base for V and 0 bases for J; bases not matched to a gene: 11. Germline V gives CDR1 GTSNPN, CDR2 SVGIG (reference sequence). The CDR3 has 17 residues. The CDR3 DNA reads TGTGCCTGGAGTGACAGGGGAACAAAAATGATGAACACTGAAGCTTTCTTT. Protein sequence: CAWSDRGTKMMNTEAFF.

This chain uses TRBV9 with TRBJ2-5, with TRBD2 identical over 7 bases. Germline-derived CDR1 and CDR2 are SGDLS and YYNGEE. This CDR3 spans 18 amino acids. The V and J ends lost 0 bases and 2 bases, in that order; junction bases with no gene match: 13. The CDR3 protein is CASSVAPALAEIQETQYF. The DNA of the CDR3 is TGTGCCAGCAGCGTAGCTCCGGCCCTAGCGGAAATACAAGAGACCCAGTACTTC.

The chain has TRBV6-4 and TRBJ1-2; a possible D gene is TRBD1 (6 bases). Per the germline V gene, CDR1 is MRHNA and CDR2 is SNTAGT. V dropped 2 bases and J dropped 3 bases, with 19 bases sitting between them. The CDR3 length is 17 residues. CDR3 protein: CASSDRRGPFSHYGYTF. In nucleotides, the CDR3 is TGTGCCAGCAGTGACCGCAGGGGTCCTTTTTCCCACTATGGCTACACCTTC.

CDR3 residues: CASRTGLSMGITDTQYF. The DNA of the CDR3 is TGTGCCAGCAGGACGGGACTATCAATGGGTATCACAGATACGCAGTATTTT. This chain links TRBV2 with TRBJ2-3, with TRBD2 matching over 7 bases. From germline, CDR1 is SNHLY and CDR2 FYNNEI. The junction had 14 bases not matched to a gene; V was cut back by 6 bases and J by 2 bases. The CDR3 is 17 residues long.

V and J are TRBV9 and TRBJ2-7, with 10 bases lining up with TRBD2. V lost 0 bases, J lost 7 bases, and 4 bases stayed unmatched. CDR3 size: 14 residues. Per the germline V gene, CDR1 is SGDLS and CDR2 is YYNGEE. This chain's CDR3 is CASSVDSGGREQYF. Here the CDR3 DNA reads TGTGCCAGCAGCGTAGATAGCGGGGGGCGAGAGCAGTACTTC.

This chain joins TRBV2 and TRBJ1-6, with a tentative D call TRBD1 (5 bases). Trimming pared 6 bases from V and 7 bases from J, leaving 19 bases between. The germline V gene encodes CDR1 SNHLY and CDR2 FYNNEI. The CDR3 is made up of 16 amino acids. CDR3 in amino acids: CASRSILQAPNSPLHF. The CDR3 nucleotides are TGTGCCAGCAGGAGTATCCTACAGGCCCCGAATTCACCCCTCCACTTT.

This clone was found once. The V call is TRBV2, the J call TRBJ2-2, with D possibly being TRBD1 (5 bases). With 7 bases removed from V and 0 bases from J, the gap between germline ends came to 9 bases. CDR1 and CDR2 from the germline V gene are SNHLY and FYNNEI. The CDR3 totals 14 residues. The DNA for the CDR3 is TGTGCCAGCACAGGGTTAGCGAACACCGGGGAGCTGTTTTTT. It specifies CASTGLANTGELFF.

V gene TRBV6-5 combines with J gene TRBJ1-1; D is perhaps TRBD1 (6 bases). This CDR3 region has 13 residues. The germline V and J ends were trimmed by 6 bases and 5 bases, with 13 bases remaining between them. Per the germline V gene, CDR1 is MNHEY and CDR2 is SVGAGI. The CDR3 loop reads CASREDSSTEAFF. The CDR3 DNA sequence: TGTGCCAGCAGAGAGGACAGTTCTACTGAAGCTTTCTTT.

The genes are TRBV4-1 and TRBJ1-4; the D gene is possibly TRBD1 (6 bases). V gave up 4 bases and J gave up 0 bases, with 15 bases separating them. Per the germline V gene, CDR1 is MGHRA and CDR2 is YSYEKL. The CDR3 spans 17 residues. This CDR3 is CASSPRGAGATNEKLFF. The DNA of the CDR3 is TGCGCCAGCAGCCCGAGGGGGGCAGGGGCAACTAATGAAAAACTGTTTTTT.

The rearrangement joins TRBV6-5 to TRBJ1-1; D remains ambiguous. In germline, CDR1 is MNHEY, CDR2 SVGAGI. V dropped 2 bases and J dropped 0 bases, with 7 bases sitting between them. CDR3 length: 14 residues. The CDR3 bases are TGTGCCAGCAGTTACCGGACTATGAACACTGAAGCTTTCTTT. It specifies CASSYRTMNTEAFF.

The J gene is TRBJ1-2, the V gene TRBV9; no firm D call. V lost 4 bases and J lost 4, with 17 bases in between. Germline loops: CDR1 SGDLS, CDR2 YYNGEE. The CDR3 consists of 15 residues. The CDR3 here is CASSSLAGISYGYTF. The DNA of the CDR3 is TGTGCCAGCAGCTCTCTAGCGGGGATTAGCTATGGCTACACCTTC.

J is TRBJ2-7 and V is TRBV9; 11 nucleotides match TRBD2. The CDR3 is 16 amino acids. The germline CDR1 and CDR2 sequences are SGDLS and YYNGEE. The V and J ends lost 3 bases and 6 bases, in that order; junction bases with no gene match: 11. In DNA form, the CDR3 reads TGTGCCAGCAGCGCCGGGACTAGCGGAGAGGGTGGCGAGCAGTACTTC. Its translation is CASSAGTSGEGGEQYF.

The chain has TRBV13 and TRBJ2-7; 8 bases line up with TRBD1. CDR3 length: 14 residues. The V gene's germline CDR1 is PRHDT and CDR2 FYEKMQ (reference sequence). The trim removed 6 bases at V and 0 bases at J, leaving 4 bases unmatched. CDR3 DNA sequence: TGTGCCAGCAGAACCCAGGGGGCCTCCTACGAGCAGTACTTC. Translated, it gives CASRTQGASYEQYF.